Listed below are T cell receptor beta chains from one sample, sequenced in a study of T-cell memory formation after mild COVID-19. A single record per CDR3 protein comes from TCRdb applying MiXCR to the 5' RACE reads. The sample shows 530,000 or so distinct CDR3 sequences, 15% to 20% of them seen only once. Sequences were obtained from PBMCs or a T cell subset sorted from them (not recorded which). These TCRs come from an adult woman who had mild COVID-19 (a few samples of this study predate the infection). Cell type and time point are not known. Both conserved end residues are part of each CDR3. The order of the fields is V gene, D gene, clone size, J gene, CDR3 DNA, CDR3 protein. D genes are given only for firm matches. Clone size is shown for a subset of rows, as once, few, many or a class of expanded clone.

V gene: TRBV12-3/TRBV12-4
D gene: .
clone size: .
J gene: TRBJ2-7
CDR3 DNA: TGTGCCAGCAGCTTGGACTATTTTAGCTCCTACGAGCAGTACTTC
CDR3 protein: CASSLDYFSSYEQYF

V gene: TRBV20-1
D gene: .
clone size: .
J gene: TRBJ2-4
CDR3 DNA: TGCAGTGCTAGAGGGGTCTTCGTTGCGGGGACCAAAAACATTCAGTACTTC
CDR3 protein: CSARGVFVAGTKNIQYF

V gene: TRBV29-1
D gene: .
clone size: .
J gene: TRBJ1-1
CDR3 DNA: TGCAGCGCTACCGGGGAGAACACTGAAGCTTTCTTT
CDR3 protein: CSATGENTEAFF

V gene: TRBV7-9
D gene: TRBD2
clone size: few
J gene: TRBJ2-3
CDR3 DNA: TGTGCCAGCAGCACCCGGGGGGAGGGCACAGATACGCAGTATTTT
CDR3 protein: CASSTRGEGTDTQYF

V gene: TRBV7-2
D gene: TRBD1
clone size: many
J gene: TRBJ2-1
CDR3 DNA: TGTGCCAGCAGCCTGGGACAGGGAAGGTACAATGAGCAGTTCTTC
CDR3 protein: CASSLGQGRYNEQFF

V gene: TRBV27
D gene: TRBD2
clone size: .
J gene: TRBJ2-7
CDR3 DNA: TGTGCCAGCAGTTTAGGGTGGGAGGGACCCTACGAGCAGTACTTC
CDR3 protein: CASSLGWEGPYEQYF

V gene: TRBV20-1
D gene: .
clone size: few
J gene: TRBJ1-6
CDR3 DNA: TGCAGTGCTAGAACGGGGGGCTCCTATAATTCACCCCTCCACTTT
CDR3 protein: CSARTGGSYNSPLHF

V gene: TRBV19
D gene: .
clone size: .
J gene: TRBJ1-2
CDR3 DNA: TGTGCCAGTACCCCGGGACGGGGGCTGAACTATGGCTACACCTTC
CDR3 protein: CASTPGRGLNYGYTF

V gene: TRBV14
D gene: .
clone size: few
J gene: TRBJ2-1
CDR3 DNA: TGTGCCAGCAGCCCCCTAAATAGCGATGAGCAGTTCTTC
CDR3 protein: CASSPLNSDEQFF

V gene: TRBV24-1
D gene: .
clone size: .
J gene: TRBJ2-1
CDR3 DNA: TGTGCCACCAGTGGGACTTCCAGCTCCTACAATGAGCAGTTCTTC
CDR3 protein: CATSGTSSSYNEQFF

V gene: TRBV7-6
D gene: TRBD1
clone size: .
J gene: TRBJ2-7
CDR3 DNA: TGTGCCAGCAGCTTAGATTGGGACAGCACCTACGAGCAGTACTTC
CDR3 protein: CASSLDWDSTYEQYF

V gene: TRBV25-1
D gene: .
clone size: .
J gene: TRBJ2-1
CDR3 DNA: TGTGCCAGCAGTGAAGGAGGGGGGGCCGCCACGCAGTTCTTC
CDR3 protein: CASSEGGGAATQFF

V gene: TRBV9
D gene: TRBD1
clone size: .
J gene: TRBJ1-1
CDR3 DNA: TGTGCCAGCAGCGCGACATGGACAGGAGACACTGAAGCTTTCTTT
CDR3 protein: CASSATWTGDTEAFF

V gene: TRBV12-3/TRBV12-4
D gene: .
clone size: .
J gene: TRBJ1-1
CDR3 DNA: TGTGCCAGCAGTTTAGGTGGGGAAATCGGTGAAGCTTTCTTT
CDR3 protein: CASSLGGEIGEAFF

V gene: TRBV5-1
D gene: .
clone size: few
J gene: TRBJ2-5
CDR3 DNA: TGCGCCAGCAGCTTGGCCTTCAGTCCCCGAGAGACCCAGTACTTC
CDR3 protein: CASSLAFSPRETQYF

V gene: TRBV7-9
D gene: TRBD2
clone size: few
J gene: TRBJ2-7
CDR3 DNA: TGTGCCAGCAGCTTTAGCGGGACGTACAACGAGCAGTACTTC
CDR3 protein: CASSFSGTYNEQYF

V gene: TRBV10-3
D gene: TRBD2
clone size: few
J gene: TRBJ2-7
CDR3 DNA: TGTGCCATTAATATAGCGGGAGCGTCCTACGAGCAGTACTTC
CDR3 protein: CAINIAGASYEQYF